This T cell receptor (beta chain) was identified in a study of T cells in Graves' hyperthyroidism and ophthalmopathy. TCR beta CDR3 sequences were amplified from RNA transcripts. HTBI primers drove first-round RT-PCR of the TCR CDR3. MiXCR was run by TCRdb on the multiplex PCR reads, yielding one entry per CDR3 protein. Of 600,000 or so distinct CDR3 sequences in the sample, approximately 15% were seen once. Per germline, CDR1 MGHRA and CDR2 YSYEKL. CDR3 size: 18 residues. Trimming took off 0 bases at V and 2 bases at J, with 19 bases between the two ends. Extraction of PBMCs used around 9.6 ml of fresh peripheral blood.

The genes are TRBV4-1 and TRBJ1-2; D gene unclear. The sequence came from a woman aged 18-29 years with Graves' ophthalmopathy. Sequenced input: blood. CDR3 sequence (DNA): TGCGCCAGCAGCCAAGAAGCTTGGAGGGCAGGCAGGAACTATGGCTACACCTTC. Protein product: CASSQEAWRAGRNYGYTF.